The 27 T cell receptor beta chains below come from one sample, sequenced in a study of T cells in Graves' hyperthyroidism and ophthalmopathy. Researchers took RNA transcripts and amplified the TCR beta CDR3 regions from them. The HTBI primer set served for first-round RT-PCR of the TCR CDR3. TCRdb reprocessed the multiplex PCR reads via MiXCR and lists one record per CDR3 protein. The sample has about 520,000 distinct CDR3 sequences; under 25% are singletons. What was sequenced was blood. The receptors were sampled from a man in his late teens or twenties with Graves' hyperthyroidism.

The sample holds many counts of this clonotype. The chain uses TRBV2 and TRBJ2-2; D unresolved. This CDR3 has 12 residues. V lost 6 bases and J 4 bases, leaving 6 bases between the germline ends. Germline lookup yields CDR1 SNHLY and CDR2 FYNNEI. Here the CDR3 reads CASSKGTGELFF. The CDR3 DNA follows: TGTGCCAGCAGCAAGGGCACCGGGGAGCTGTTTTTT.

There are a few counts of this clonotype. The chain has TRBV7-9 and TRBJ1-3, with D uncertain. CDR1 is SEHNR, CDR2 FQNEAQ, per germline (reference sequence). V lost 5 bases and J 0 bases, leaving 11 bases between the germline ends. This CDR3 has 15 residues. Here the CDR3 DNA reads TGTGCCAGCAGCCCGGGCGGGAACTCTGGAAACACCATATATTTT. Encoded protein: CASSPGGNSGNTIYF. Full variable domain (rest looked up from reference TRBV7-9 and TRBJ1-3): DTGVSQNPRHKITKRGQNVTFRCDPISEHNRLYWYRQTLGQGPEFLTYFQNEAQLEKSRLLSDRFSAERPKGSFSTLEIQRTEQGDSAMYLCASSPGGNSGNTIYFGEGSWLTVV.

This clonotype appeared many times. The chain couples TRBV6-1 to TRBJ1-2; D remains unclear. The CDR3 runs to 14 residues. With 1 base removed from V and 3 bases from J, the gap between germline ends came to 9 bases. Germline CDR1 and CDR2: MNHNS and SASEGT. The CDR3 is CASSEVDAYYGYTF. CDR3 DNA: TGTGCCAGCAGTGAAGTCGACGCCTACTATGGCTACACCTTC.

The V and J genes are TRBV6-2 or TRBV6-3 and TRBJ2-7; D remains ambiguous. CDR1 is MNHEY and CDR2 is SVGEGT in the germline V gene. This CDR3 has 11 amino acids. The V end was cut by 6 bases, the J end by 4 bases, with 7 bases between. CDR3 nucleotides: TGTGCCAGCAGGGTTGCATACGAGCAGTACTTC. It is translated as CASRVAYEQYF.

This clonotype appeared many times. The chain recombines TRBV2 with TRBJ1-1; D is possibly TRBD1 (6 bases). Between the trimmed V and J ends, which lost 4 bases and 5 bases, there was a span of 11 bases. This CDR3 is 13 amino acids long. CDR1 is SNHLY, CDR2 FYNNEI, per germline. CDR3 nucleotides: TGTGCCAGCAGTGCGGTCAGGGGAACTGAAGCTTTCTTT. Encoded protein: CASSAVRGTEAFF.

The chain couples TRBV28 to TRBJ2-5; 10 bases are a match to TRBD2. The CDR3 totals 14 residues. The J segment lost 5 bases and the V segment lost 6 bases, leaving 6 bases of the junction unmatched. The germline CDR1 and CDR2 sequences are MDHEN and SYDVKM. The CDR3 DNA reads TGTGCCAGCAGGGGATGGACTAGCGGCGAGACCCAGTACTTC. It translates to CASRGWTSGETQYF.

This clonotype was seen many times. The rearrangement uses TRBV4-3 and TRBJ2-5; the D gene is possibly TRBD2 (5 bases). V lost 3 bases, J lost 2 bases, and 16 bases lay in between. CDR1 and CDR2 from the germline V gene are LGHNA and YSLEER. CDR3 size: 16 residues. The CDR3 is CASSQLPRGPQETQYF. CDR3 bases: TGCGCCAGCAGCCAGCTTCCCAGAGGGCCACAAGAGACCCAGTACTTC.

Points on this clonotype: This may arise from a read error, as a much more abundant clone is one base away. The CDR3 ends on some other residue instead of the conserved phenylalanine or tryptophan, so this is likely a read error. This chain joins TRBV20-1 and TRBJ1-2, with D perhaps matching TRBD1 (5 bases). The CDR3 has 16 amino acids. V was shortened by 6 bases and J by 2 bases, with 22 bases between the two germline ends. CDR1 is DFQATT and CDR2 is SNEGSKA in the germline V gene (reference sequence). Here the CDR3 DNA reads TGCAGTGCAAAAATGGGGCCTAAAACAGTAAACTATGGCTACACCTAC. This codes for CSAKMGPKTVNYGYTY.

In this sample, this clonotype turned up a few times. The rearrangement links TRBV28 to TRBJ2-7; D is tentatively TRBD1 or TRBD2 (6 bases each). Trimming stripped 1 base from V and 7 bases from J, with 20 bases between. The CDR3 loop spans 16 amino acids. Looked up from germline, CDR1 is MDHEN and CDR2 is SYDVKM. The CDR3 spells CASSLSGGGRTREQYF. CDR3 bases: TGTGCCAGCAGTTTATCCGGTGGGGGGCGTACACGTGAGCAGTACTTC.

This clonotype has a count of ten or more. The chain combines TRBV4-1 with TRBJ1-1; TRBD1 aligns across 11 bases. The CDR3 loop spans 18 amino acids. Unmatched junction bases numbered 11, after V lost 1 base and J lost 4 bases. CDR1 and CDR2 (germline): MGHRA, YSYEKL. DNA of the CDR3: TGCGCCAGCAGCCAAGGGTCGATAGGGACAGGGGGATTCACTGAAGCTTTCTTT. Protein product: CASSQGSIGTGGFTEAFF.

This clonotype has ten or more counts. The chain couples TRBV12-3 or TRBV12-4 to TRBJ1-1; D gene unclear. V dropped 5 bases and J dropped 0 bases, with 19 bases sitting between them. The CDR3 loop spans 17 amino acids. Here the CDR3 DNA reads TGTGCCAGCAGTCCTATACATGAGGTGATGTTGAACACTGAAGCTTTCTTT. It specifies CASSPIHEVMLNTEAFF.

This clonotype was counted ten times or more. This chain connects TRBV7-9 to TRBJ2-5; no reliable D call. CDR1 and CDR2 (germline): SEHNR, FQNEAQ (reference sequence). Trimming removed 1 base from V and 6 bases from J, with 9 bases in between. The CDR3 length is 13 residues. CDR3 amino acids: CASSLGGTQTQYF. The CDR3 nucleotides read TGTGCCAGCAGCTTAGGGGGAACGCAGACCCAGTACTTC.

This clonotype came up a few times. The chain joins TRBV18 to TRBJ2-4, with TRBD1 identical over 10 bases. V lost 4 bases and J lost 3; bases outside the gene matches: 6. This CDR3 has 16 residues. Germline CDR1 is KGHSH and CDR2 is LQKENI. CDR3 loop: CASSHDRGRDKNIQYF. CDR3 nucleotide sequence: TGTGCCAGCTCACACGACAGGGGGCGAGACAAAAACATTCAGTACTTC.

In this sample, this clonotype turned up many times. The V call is TRBV6-1, the J call TRBJ2-6, with TRBD1 identical over 8 bases. Germline CDR1 MNHNS, CDR2 SASEGT. Trimming cost V 6 bases and J 5 bases; bases outside gene matches: 9. CDR3 size: 16 residues. The CDR3 DNA follows: TGTGCCAGCAGATCGGGACAGGTTGTTTGGGCCAACGTCCTGACTTTC. This encodes CASRSGQVVWANVLTF.

V is TRBV12-5 and J is TRBJ1-1; D is unclear. Germline V lookup: CDR1 LGHNT, CDR2 FRNRAP. The CDR3 contains 14 residues. Trimming cost V 7 bases and J 9 bases, with 21 bases left between them. CDR3 coding DNA: TGTGCTAGTGCTCCGGAGGCTCCTATAGGTCAAGCTTTCTTT. This codes for CASAPEAPIGQAFF. The full variable domain, with the rest looked up from reference TRBV12-5 and TRBJ1-1, is DARVTQTPRHKVTEMGQEVTMRCQPILGHNTVFWYRQTMMQGLELLAYFRNRAPLDDSGMPKDRFSAEMPDATLATLKIQPSEPRDSAVYFCASAPEAPIGQAFFGQGTRLTVV.

This clonotype was counted many times. V is TRBV13 and J is TRBJ1-2, with TRBD1 as a possible D gene (6 bases). Germline V gives CDR1 PRHDT, CDR2 FYEKMQ (reference sequence). The CDR3 loop spans 13 amino acids. The V and J ends lost 6 bases and 7 bases respectively, with 15 bases between them. The CDR3 bases are TGTGCCAGCAGTGCCGGGGGCCGCTCTGGCTACACCTTC. Translated, it gives CASSAGGRSGYTF.

This clonotype was seen a handful of times. The V and J genes are TRBV16 and TRBJ1-5; D unclear. This CDR3 is 14 amino acids long. CDR1 and CDR2 from the germline V gene are KGHSY and FQNENV. Trimming took 4 bases from V and 4 from J, leaving 11 bases between them. CDR3 loop: CASSPGPVNQPQHF. CDR3 sequence (DNA): TGTGCCAGCAGCCCCGGTCCGGTAAATCAGCCCCAGCATTTT.

This clonotype was recorded many times. The chain combines TRBV19 with TRBJ1-1; maybe TRBD1 (6 bases). This CDR3 spans 15 amino acids. Trimming left V 3 bases short and J 4 bases short, with 15 bases between. The germline gives CDR1 LNHDA, CDR2 SQIVND (reference sequence). CDR3 loop: CASSMSGGAGTEAFF. The CDR3 region has the DNA TGTGCCAGTAGTATGAGCGGGGGCGCAGGCACTGAAGCTTTCTTT.

Worth noting for this clonotype: Relative to the germline gene, one junction end is altered; a read error may explain this. The chain has TRBV28 and TRBJ2-5; D may be TRBD1 or TRBD2 (6 bases each). From germline, CDR1 is MDHEN and CDR2 SYDVKM. The CDR3 has 14 residues. The CDR3 protein is CASSSLRGRETKYF. CDR3 nucleotide sequence: TGTGCCAGCAGTTCCCTACGGGGGCGCGAGACCAAGTACTTC.

The sample holds many counts of this clonotype. J is TRBJ1-5 and V is TRBV6-1; the match to TRBD1 covers 7 bases. V lost 6 bases to trimming and J lost 3 bases; unmatched junction nucleotides: 11. This CDR3 has 16 residues. CDR1 and CDR2 (germline): MNHNS, SASEGT. CDR3 sequence: CASRPTNRGVNQPQHF. CDR3 sequence (DNA): TGTGCCAGCAGGCCTACGAACAGGGGTGTCAATCAGCCCCAGCATTTT.

The chain couples TRBV5-5 to TRBJ1-6; weak D call: TRBD1 (5 bases). The CDR3 totals 17 residues. Trimming removed 3 bases from V and 4 bases from J, with 17 bases in between. Germline CDR1 and CDR2: SGHKS and YYEKEE (reference sequence). In DNA form, the CDR3 reads TGTGCCAGCAGCTCCTGGGACTCTGCCATTTATAATTCACCCCTCCACTTT. This translates into CASSSWDSAIYNSPLHF.

This clonotype has a count of ten or more. V is TRBV12-3 or TRBV12-4 and J is TRBJ2-5; 8 positions agree with TRBD2. V was pared by 5 bases and J by 3 bases, with 2 bases of the junction left unmatched. The CDR3 spans 13 residues. The chain's CDR3 is CASSPLAEETQYF. CDR3 in DNA: TGTGCCAGCAGTCCACTAGCGGAAGAGACCCAGTACTTC.

The table lists this clonotype with a count of one. The chain is built from TRBV2 and TRBJ2-5; TRBD2 matches 8 bases. The trim removed 2 bases at V and 2 bases at J, leaving 4 bases unmatched. The CDR3 contains 15 residues. The germline V gene encodes CDR1 SNHLY and CDR2 FYNNEI. The CDR3 DNA follows: TGTGCCAGCAGTGAAAATGGCGGGGGGCAAGAGACCCAGTACTTC. This encodes CASSENGGGQETQYF.

This clonotype was counted between two and nine times. This chain joins TRBV6-1 and TRBJ2-7; 13 bases agree with TRBD2. The CDR3 has 17 residues. With 5 bases clipped from V and 6 bases from J, the junction kept 13 bases outside the gene matches. Germline V CDR1 and CDR2: MNHNS, SASEGT. The CDR3 region has the DNA TGTGCCAGCAGTCCCTCTCCGCTGACTAGCGGGGGGATCGAGCAGTACTTC. Amino acids: CASSPSPLTSGGIEQYF.

The rearrangement joins TRBV18 to TRBJ1-1; D is perhaps TRBD1 (5 bases). The germline V gene encodes CDR1 KGHSH and CDR2 LQKENI. CDR3 size: 17 residues. The V end was cut by 4 bases, the J end by 0 bases, with 18 bases between. The DNA for the CDR3 is TGTGCCAGCTCACAGTCAGGGAGGCGTAGACTGAACACTGAAGCTTTCTTT. Translating it yields CASSQSGRRRLNTEAFF.

Ten or more counts support this clonotype. The V and J genes are TRBV19 and TRBJ2-5, with TRBD1 matching over 8 bases. This CDR3 has 15 amino acids. Germline V gives CDR1 LNHDA, CDR2 SQIVND (reference sequence). Trimming cost V 5 bases and J 2 bases; bases outside gene matches: 7. The CDR3: CASSSTTGEQETQYF. For the CDR3, the DNA is TGTGCCAGTAGTTCGACGACAGGGGAGCAAGAGACCCAGTACTTC.

In its sample, this clonotype was seen many times. This chain connects TRBV6-1 to TRBJ2-5; unclear D gene. Germline CDR1 MNHNS, CDR2 SASEGT. This CDR3 has 13 residues. V was cut by 5 bases and J by 5 bases, with 12 bases left in between. CDR3 loop: CASSFEGMETQYF. CDR3 in DNA: TGTGCCAGCAGTTTTGAAGGGATGGAGACCCAGTACTTC.